Shown below are 24 T cell receptor beta chains from a single sample sequenced in a study of cytomegalovirus exposure and HLA in healthy donors. Method: immunoSEQ multiplex PCR; TCRdb's copy keeps in-frame clones and lacks some. The sample has about 83,000 clones; around 96% are singletons. The sequencing sample was made of PBMCs. The receptors were gathered from a young woman in good health and CMV-seronegative.

The chain couples TRBV6-6 to TRBJ2-2, with 8 bases lining up with TRBD1. The CDR3 sequence is 14 residues long. Unmatched junction bases numbered 4, after V lost 6 bases and J lost 4 bases. Germline CDR1 MNHNY, CDR2 SVGAGI (reference sequence). The CDR3: CASRDRDVTGELFF. DNA of the CDR3: TGTGCCAGCAGGGACAGGGATGTCACCGGGGAGCTGTTTTTT.

This clone was detected once. This chain joins TRBV5-1 and TRBJ2-7; 9 bases fit TRBD1. The V gene end was trimmed by 3 bases and the J gene end by 2 bases; junction bases not matched to a gene: 9. CDR1 is SGHRS, CDR2 YFSETQ, per germline. There are 16 residues in the CDR3. The CDR3 DNA reads TGCGCCAGCAGCTCTGCACCGGGACAGGGAGCCTACGAGCAGTACTTC. It encodes CASSSAPGQGAYEQYF. The whole variable domain, filled in from reference TRBV5-1 and TRBJ2-7, reads KAGVTQTPRYLIKTRGQQVTLSCSPISGHRSVSWYQQTPGQGLQFLFEYFSETQRNKGNFPGRFSGRQFSNSRSEMNVSTLELGDSALYLCASSSAPGQGAYEQYFGPGTRLTVT.

The gene calls are TRBV7-8 and TRBJ2-7, with 10 nucleotides matching TRBD2. Germline V gives CDR1 SGHVS, CDR2 FQNEAQ. The CDR3 runs to 14 residues. Trimming took 3 bases from V and 6 from J; bases not matched to a gene: 5. The CDR3 DNA follows: TGTGCCAGCAGCTTCAGCGGGAGGGCCACCGAGCAGTACTTC. Translated: CASSFSGRATEQYF.

The rearrangement uses TRBV5-1 and TRBJ2-1; a weak D match, TRBD2 (5 bases). The CDR3 is 14 residues long. CDR1 and CDR2 from the germline V gene are SGHRS and YFSETQ. V was shortened by 4 bases and J by 3 bases, with 11 bases between the two germline ends. In DNA, the CDR3 is TGCGCCAGCAGCACCGGACTTGTCTACAATGAGCAGTTCTTC. The encoded protein is CASSTGLVYNEQFF.

The genes are TRBV6-6 and TRBJ1-2, with 8 nucleotides matching TRBD1. Germline CDR1 MNHNY, CDR2 SVGAGI (reference sequence). The CDR3 spans 13 residues. V trimming: 5 bases; J trimming: 4 bases; junction bases outside the gene matches: 3. The CDR3 DNA sequence: TGTGCCAGCAGTGACAGGGGTGGCTATGGCTACACCTTC. Translation gives CASSDRGGYGYTF.

This clone was seen a single time. CDR3 loop: CSVEDGGVGQPQHF. CDR3 in DNA: TGCAGCGTTGAAGATGGCGGGGTGGGTCAGCCCCAGCATTTT. This chain connects TRBV29-1 to TRBJ1-5; no definite D call. Trimming cost V 0 bases and J 6 bases, with 12 bases left between them. This CDR3 has 14 amino acids. Per the germline V gene, CDR1 is SQVTM and CDR2 is ANQGSEA.

V and J are TRBV6-1 and TRBJ1-1; 10 bases align to TRBD1. Germline CDR1 reads MNHNS; CDR2 reads SASEGT. The CDR3 has 16 residues. V lost 2 bases to trimming and J lost 2 bases; unmatched junction nucleotides: 5. The CDR3 spells CASSEQWTGGNTEAFF. CDR3 bases: TGTGCCAGCAGTGAACAATGGACAGGGGGAAACACTGAAGCTTTCTTT.

The chain is built from TRBV4-1 and TRBJ2-1, with TRBD2 matching over 11 bases. The CDR3 is made up of 17 amino acids. Germline trimming cut 3 bases from V and 4 bases from J; bases unmatched to any gene: 8. The germline gives CDR1 MGHRA, CDR2 YSYEKL. CDR3 loop: CASSHPTSGIHYNEQFF. The DNA of the CDR3 is TGCGCCAGCAGCCATCCGACTAGCGGGATTCATTACAATGAGCAGTTCTTC.

The CDR3 sequence is CASSFTGFNQPQHF. CDR3 coding DNA: TGTGCCAGCAGTTTCACAGGGTTCAATCAGCCCCAGCATTTT. The rearrangement joins TRBV27 to TRBJ1-5, with a weak D call TRBD1 (6 bases). This CDR3 contains 14 residues. V lost 3 bases and J 3 bases, leaving 9 bases between the germline ends. The germline gives CDR1 MNHEY, CDR2 SMNVEV (reference sequence).

This chain uses TRBV19 with TRBJ2-7; no clear D. The V gene's germline CDR1 is LNHDA and CDR2 SQIVND (reference sequence). V lost 5 bases and J 7 bases, leaving 9 bases between the germline ends. This CDR3 is 11 amino acids long. The CDR3 DNA reads as TGTGCCAGTAGTTCCAGTTCAGAGCAGTACTTC. Translating gives CASSSSSEQYF.

The chain employs TRBV5-1 and TRBJ2-5, with D perhaps matching TRBD2 (6 bases). Trimming stripped 3 bases from V and 0 bases from J, with 12 bases between. Looked up from germline, CDR1 is SGHRS and CDR2 is YFSETQ. This CDR3 is 15 amino acids long. In DNA form, the CDR3 reads TGCGCCAGCAGCTCAACCGCGGGGAACCAAGAGACCCAGTACTTC. It specifies CASSSTAGNQETQYF.

The CDR3 DNA sequence: TGTGCCAGCAGCGAGCGGTCGCCCTCCTACAATGAGCAGTTCTTC. Translated, it gives CASSERSPSYNEQFF. The chain combines TRBV11-3 with TRBJ2-1; maybe TRBD2 (5 bases). Germline loops: CDR1 SGHNT, CDR2 YENEEA. Trimming pared 5 bases from V and 0 bases from J, leaving 11 bases between. CDR3 length equals 15 residues.

V gene TRBV19 combines with J gene TRBJ1-1; TRBD1 might be the D (5 bases). The CDR3 runs to 14 residues. CDR1 and CDR2 (germline): LNHDA, SQIVND (reference sequence). V was clipped by 10 bases and J by 0 bases, with 15 bases between them. The CDR3: CATSTGVLNTEAFF. The CDR3 nucleotides read TGTGCCACTTCGACGGGGGTCCTGAACACTGAAGCTTTCTTT.

This sequence joins TRBV13 and TRBJ2-4; 8 bases fit TRBD1. Trimming took 5 bases from V and 3 from J; bases not matched to a gene: 15. Germline V gene data show CDR1 as PRHDT and CDR2 as FYEKMQ (reference sequence). The CDR3 runs to 18 residues. CDR3 DNA: TGTGCCAGCAGCCCATCCCGGGACAGGCTTAGGGGCAAAAACATTCAGTACTTC. As protein: CASSPSRDRLRGKNIQYF. The whole variable domain, filled in from reference TRBV13 and TRBJ2-4, reads AAGVIQSPRHLIKEKRETATLKCYPIPRHDTVYWYQQGPGQDPQFLISFYEKMQSDKGSIPDRFSAQQFSDYHSELNMSSLELGDSALYFCASSPSRDRLRGKNIQYFGAGTRLSVL.

V gene TRBV7-2 combines with J gene TRBJ2-7; 8 nucleotides line up with TRBD2. V was pared by 10 bases and J by 2 bases, with 10 bases of the junction left unmatched. CDR3 length equals 14 residues. CDR1 is SGHTA and CDR2 is FQGNSA in the germline V gene. CDR3 DNA sequence: TGTGCCACGAGGGTGGCGGGAGGCGCCTACGAGCAGTACTTC. Translating gives CATRVAGGAYEQYF. The full variable domain, with the rest looked up from reference TRBV7-2 and TRBJ2-7, is GAGVSQSPSNKVTEKGKDVELRCDPISGHTALYWYRQSLGQGLEFLIYFQGNSAPDKSGLPSDRFSAERTGGSVSTLTIQRTQQEDSAVYLCATRVAGGAYEQYFGPGTRLTVT.

The chain carries TRBV11-2 and TRBJ2-4; 7 nucleotides match TRBD2. CDR3 length equals 15 residues. Germline CDR1 is SGHAT and CDR2 is FQNNGV. Germline trimming cut 5 bases from V and 5 bases from J; bases unmatched to any gene: 9. CDR3 DNA: TGTGCCAGCAGCCAGTCCTTGAGCGGGGAAAACATTCAGTACTTC. Its translation is CASSQSLSGENIQYF.

The V call is TRBV14, the J call TRBJ2-7, with 12 bases fitting TRBD2. The V gene end was trimmed by 1 base and the J gene end by 3 bases; junction bases not matched to a gene: 7. Germline loops: CDR1 SGHDN, CDR2 FVKESK. The CDR3 is 17 amino acids. CDR3 DNA sequence: TGTGCCAGCAGCCAAGGACTAGCGGGAGAAGTAGGCTACGAGCAGTACTTC. Translation: CASSQGLAGEVGYEQYF.

Note on this clone: A much larger clonotype is one base distant, so this may be a read error. The CDR3 region is CASSLENTEAFF. CDR3 DNA: TGTGCCAGCAGTTTAGAGAACACTGAAGCTTTCTTT. V and J are TRBV2 and TRBJ1-1, with D unclear. The CDR3 spans 12 residues. The V gene's germline CDR1 is SNHLY and CDR2 FYNNEI. V lost 5 bases, J lost 1 base, and 5 bases lay in between.

This sequence joins TRBV27 and TRBJ2-5; 12 bases line up with TRBD1. V was clipped by 3 bases and J by 7 bases; unmatched bases: 12. From germline, CDR1 is MNHEY and CDR2 SMNVEV (reference sequence). The CDR3 is 17 amino acids. For the CDR3, the DNA is TGTGCCAGCAGTTTCTCTGACGGGACAGGGGGCAGGGGGACCCAGTACTTC. It translates to CASSFSDGTGGRGTQYF.

This chain links TRBV10-3 with TRBJ2-1; the D gene is possibly TRBD2 (6 bases). Germline-derived CDR1 and CDR2 are ENHRY and SYGVKD. CDR3 length: 14 residues. V dropped 10 bases and J dropped 4 bases, with 17 bases sitting between them. CDR3 nucleotide sequence: TGTGCCAGCGGGGACGCCGACAATTACAATGAGCAGTTCTTC. Its protein product is CASGDADNYNEQFF.

V gene TRBV6-1 combines with J gene TRBJ1-5; weak D call: TRBD1 (5 bases). V was shortened by 5 bases and J by 5 bases, with 16 bases between the two germline ends. The CDR3 runs to 15 residues. In germline, CDR1 is MNHNS, CDR2 SASEGT. The chain's CDR3 is CASSSTGVGYQPQHF. DNA of the CDR3: TGTGCCAGCAGTTCTACGGGGGTTGGGTATCAGCCCCAGCATTTT.

The chain carries TRBV19 and TRBJ2-2; D is perhaps TRBD2 (5 bases). With 5 bases removed from V and 6 bases from J, the gap between germline ends came to 22 bases. The CDR3 spans 17 residues. Germline CDR1 and CDR2: LNHDA and SQIVND (reference sequence). The chain's CDR3 is CASSLLAPFGRAGELFF. Here the CDR3 DNA reads TGTGCCAGTAGTCTCCTAGCCCCGTTTGGCCGAGCCGGGGAGCTGTTTTTT.

This chain connects TRBV16 to TRBJ1-1, with TRBD1 identical over 10 bases. Germline values: CDR1 KGHSY, CDR2 FQNENV. The CDR3 loop spans 15 amino acids. J was trimmed by 3 bases and V by 2 bases; bases with no gene match: 3. CDR3 sequence reads: CASSQPGQGYTEAFF. The CDR3 DNA reads TGTGCCAGCAGCCAACCGGGACAGGGGTACACTGAAGCTTTCTTT.

The V call is TRBV2, the J call TRBJ2-2; D is perhaps TRBD2 (5 bases). V dropped 8 bases and J dropped 3 bases, with 16 bases sitting between them. Germline lookup yields CDR1 SNHLY and CDR2 FYNNEI. The CDR3 is 15 amino acids. CDR3 loop: CASGLGDTDTGELFF. Written as DNA, the CDR3 is TGTGCCAGCGGCTTGGGAGACACGGACACCGGGGAGCTGTTTTTT.